The 26 T cell receptor beta chains below come from one sample, sequenced in a study of T-cell memory formation after mild COVID-19. TCRdb processed the 5' RACE reads anew with MiXCR; each CDR3 protein has one entry. The sample gives about 360,000 distinct CDR3 sequences, 14% of which show up once; around 21% is in the top ten. Sequencing was carried out using PBMCs or a T cell subset sorted from them (not recorded which). These receptors originate from a man aged 18 to 29 who had mild COVID-19 (a few samples of this study predate the infection). Cell type and time point are not known.

The chain recombines TRBV11-2 with TRBJ2-1; 9 bases match TRBD2. This CDR3 spans 18 amino acids. V was pared by 2 bases and J by 0 bases, with 8 bases of the junction left unmatched. Looked up from germline, CDR1 is SGHAT and CDR2 is FQNNGV. CDR3 sequence: CASSLRRGGPTSYNEQFF. For the CDR3, the DNA is TGTGCCAGCAGCTTAAGGCGGGGGGGCCCAACCTCCTACAATGAGCAGTTCTTC.

Many counts were recorded for this clonotype. The rearrangement joins TRBV6-5 to TRBJ2-3; D might be TRBD1 (6 bases). Per the germline V gene, CDR1 is MNHEY and CDR2 is SVGAGI. Trimming removed 4 bases at V and 2 bases at J, with 10 bases between. The CDR3 has 14 amino acids. CDR3 residues: CASSSRTDTDTQYF. CDR3 DNA: TGTGCCAGCAGTTCGCGGACAGACACAGATACGCAGTATTTT.

The chain has TRBV20-1 and TRBJ2-1; 11 nucleotides match TRBD2. V lost 6 bases, J lost 8 bases, and 9 bases stayed unmatched. Germline CDR1 DFQATT, CDR2 SNEGSKA (reference sequence). The CDR3 runs 14 residues. As DNA, the CDR3 is TGCAGTGCGTTGACTAGCGGGGTTTTTCATGAGCAGTTCTTC. This sequence encodes CSALTSGVFHEQFF.

This clonotype came up many times. The CDR3 nucleotides read TGTGCCAGCAGCCTGGTGGGGGCCGGCACAGATACGCAGTATTTT. Translation: CASSLVGAGTDTQYF. This chain links TRBV9 with TRBJ2-3; a possible D gene is TRBD1 (6 bases). The ends were cut back, 4 bases at V and 1 base at J, with 13 bases in the middle. This CDR3 is 15 amino acids long. Germline V lookup: CDR1 SGDLS, CDR2 YYNGEE.

This clonotype was recorded a few times. The rearrangement uses TRBV5-4 and TRBJ2-5, with 8 bases identical to TRBD2. The CDR3 contains 16 residues. Germline values: CDR1 SGHNT, CDR2 YYREEE (reference sequence). The junction had 10 bases not matched to a gene; V was cut back by 1 base and J by 5 bases. The CDR3 protein is CASSLFAGGSGETQYF. For the CDR3, the DNA is TGTGCCAGCAGCTTGTTCGCGGGGGGATCCGGGGAGACCCAGTACTTC.

This clonotype appeared a few times. The chain joins TRBV7-2 to TRBJ1-2; D is undetermined. The V gene lost 7 bases and the J gene lost 0 bases, with 12 bases spanning the gap. The CDR3 covers 14 residues. Germline V gene lookup returns CDR1 SGHTA and CDR2 FQGNSA. In DNA, the CDR3 is TGTGCCAGCATTCTGGGAGGTTCTAACTATGGCTACACCTTC. Encoded protein: CASILGGSNYGYTF. The full variable domain, with the rest looked up from reference TRBV7-2 and TRBJ1-2, is GAGVSQSPSNKVTEKGKDVELRCDPISGHTALYWYRQSLGQGLEFLIYFQGNSAPDKSGLPSDRFSAERTGGSVSTLTIQRTQQEDSAVYLCASILGGSNYGYTFGSGTRLTVV.

This sequence joins TRBV12-3 or TRBV12-4 and TRBJ1-6; TRBD1 might be the D (6 bases). The CDR3 runs 13 residues. The ends were cut back, 10 bases at V and 10 bases at J, with 17 bases in the middle. The CDR3 nucleotides read TGTGCCACCAAGGACAGTAACTTCTCACCCCTCCACTTT. Its protein product is CATKDSNFSPLHF.

This sequence joins TRBV4-3 and TRBJ1-1; D is perhaps TRBD1 (6 bases). Germline values: CDR1 LGHNA, CDR2 YSLEER. The length of the CDR3 is 15 residues. The V end lost 0 bases, the J end lost 1 base, and 9 bases lay between the germline ends. This chain's CDR3 is CASSQDGGQNTEAFF. The CDR3, as DNA: TGCGCCAGCAGCCAAGATGGGGGACAGAACACTGAAGCTTTCTTT.

Only a few counts were recorded for this clonotype. The chain employs TRBV19 and TRBJ1-5; D gene unclear. The CDR3 totals 13 residues. V lost 4 bases and J 6 bases, leaving 10 bases between the germline ends. CDR1 and CDR2 from the germline V gene are LNHDA and SQIVND (reference sequence). The CDR3 is CASSTSLSQPQHF. The CDR3 DNA follows: TGTGCCAGTAGTACCTCCCTAAGTCAGCCCCAGCATTTT.

The chain combines TRBV18 with TRBJ1-1; TRBD1 matches 7 bases. Germline V gene sequence: CDR1 KGHSH, CDR2 LQKENI. The CDR3 is 15 amino acids. The V gene end was trimmed by 3 bases and the J gene end by 6 bases; junction bases not matched to a gene: 10. The CDR3 spells CASSPGQSLIAEAFF. In DNA form, the CDR3 reads TGTGCCAGCTCACCGGGACAGTCTCTGATCGCTGAAGCTTTCTTT.

The chain carries TRBV6-2 or TRBV6-3 and TRBJ2-7; D gene unclear. V lost 6 bases to trimming and J lost 4 bases, with 10 bases between them. Per the germline V gene, CDR1 is MNHEY and CDR2 is SVGEGT. The CDR3 length is 12 residues. CDR3 DNA sequence: TGTGCCAGCAGAACTCAGGATTACGAGCAGTACTTC. Translation gives CASRTQDYEQYF.

This clonotype was seen a few times. The V call is TRBV7-9, the J call TRBJ2-3; D is uncertain. Between the trimmed V and J ends, which lost 5 bases and 4 bases, there was a span of 19 bases. This CDR3 is built from 16 residues. CDR1 is SEHNR, CDR2 FQNEAQ, per germline (reference sequence). The CDR3 here is CASSPAEGVFADTQYF. The CDR3 nucleotides read TGTGCCAGCAGCCCCGCAGAAGGAGTATTCGCAGATACGCAGTATTTT.

This clonotype was counted ten times or more. The chain recombines TRBV7-3 with TRBJ2-3; D is unclear. The V and J ends lost 5 bases and 4 bases respectively, with 7 bases between them. The CDR3 has 12 residues. CDR1 SGHTA and CDR2 FQGTGA come from the germline V gene. In DNA form, the CDR3 reads TGTGCCAGCAGCCCCGGCTCAGATACGCAGTATTTT. Encoded protein: CASSPGSDTQYF.

The chain combines TRBV11-2 with TRBJ2-3; a weak D match, TRBD2 (5 bases). This CDR3 is built from 16 residues. Germline CDR1 reads SGHAT; CDR2 reads FQNNGV. The germline V and J ends were trimmed by 5 bases and 2 bases, with 17 bases remaining between them. As DNA, the CDR3 is TGTGCCAGCAGCGTGTTCGAGATTAGCGCCACAGATACGCAGTATTTT. It is translated as CASSVFEISATDTQYF.

The chain recombines TRBV4-1 with TRBJ2-1, with a tentative D call TRBD1 (7 bases). Germline V gene data show CDR1 as MGHRA and CDR2 as YSYEKL. Between the trimmed V and J ends, which lost 2 bases and 4 bases, there was a span of 18 bases. CDR3 length: 17 amino acids. The CDR3 region is CASSQRPQGEVYNEQFF. For the CDR3, the DNA is TGCGCCAGCAGCCAACGCCCTCAGGGGGAGGTATACAATGAGCAGTTCTTC.

This clonotype was seen more than once but under ten times. The V call is TRBV20-1, the J call TRBJ2-1; D gene uncertain. The germline V gene encodes CDR1 DFQATT and CDR2 SNEGSKA (reference sequence). V lost 5 bases to trimming and J lost 7 bases, with 15 bases between them. The CDR3 extends over 13 amino acids. DNA of the CDR3: TGCAGTGCTCCTTCGACGGGCAGGAATGAGCAGTTCTTC. Translation: CSAPSTGRNEQFF.

This clonotype was counted a few times. The CDR3 coding sequence is TGTGCCTGGAGTGGTACAGGGGCTAGCGGAATTGGCTACACCTTC. This translates into CAWSGTGASGIGYTF. The chain has TRBV30 and TRBJ1-2, with TRBD1 identical over 7 bases. Trimming removed 1 base from V and 7 bases from J; junction bases left unmatched: 12. Germline-derived CDR1 and CDR2 are GTSNPN and SVGIG (reference sequence). CDR3 length: 15 amino acids.

This clonotype showed up just a few times. The V and J genes are TRBV5-1 and TRBJ2-1; TRBD1 matches at 9 bases. The CDR3 is made up of 15 amino acids. The germline V gene encodes CDR1 SGHRS and CDR2 YFSETQ. Trimming cost V 0 bases and J 6 bases; bases outside gene matches: 4. This CDR3 reads CASSLGDRELNEQFF. CDR3 coding DNA: TGCGCCAGCAGCTTGGGGGACAGGGAGCTCAATGAGCAGTTCTTC.

V gene TRBV5-1 combines with J gene TRBJ1-2; D is unclear. The CDR3 extends over 15 amino acids. V lost 0 bases and J 4 bases, leaving 13 bases between the germline ends. Germline lookup yields CDR1 SGHRS and CDR2 YFSETQ. CDR3 amino acids: CASSLGAGLLYGYTF. DNA of the CDR3: TGCGCCAGCAGCTTGGGGGCAGGCCTACTCTATGGCTACACCTTC.

V and J are TRBV20-1 and TRBJ1-2; TRBD1 might be the D (5 bases). Deletions cut 6 bases from V and 8 bases from J, with 19 bases between. In germline, CDR1 is DFQATT, CDR2 SNEGSKA (reference sequence). The CDR3 contains 13 residues. This CDR3 reads CSAARPGTRGYTF. The CDR3 DNA is TGCAGTGCCGCAAGACCCGGGACGCGCGGCTACACCTTC.

The chain links TRBV10-3 to TRBJ1-1; the D gene is possibly TRBD1 (6 bases). The length of the CDR3 is 14 residues. The germline V gene encodes CDR1 ENHRY and CDR2 SYGVKD. V shed 0 bases and J shed 5 bases, with 10 bases lying between them. This CDR3 reads CAISESRGDTEAFF. The CDR3 DNA reads TGTGCCATCAGTGAGTCGAGGGGGGATACTGAAGCTTTCTTT.

Details on this clonotype: The junction and the germline gene differ at one end; a read error may be behind it. The chain is built from TRBV9 and TRBJ1-2; TRBD1 might be the D (5 bases). Germline loops: CDR1 SGDLS, CDR2 YYNGEE. This CDR3 region has 14 residues. CDR3 region: CASSVRGVGPEGFF. CDR3 nucleotides: TGTGCCAGCAGCGTTAGGGGTGTAGGGCCCGAAGGGTTCTTC.

The V and J genes are TRBV6-5 and TRBJ2-3; D may be TRBD1 (5 bases). Trimming cost V 5 bases and J 2 bases, with 8 bases left between them. The CDR3 has 13 residues. Germline-derived CDR1 and CDR2 are MNHEY and SVGAGI. CDR3 sequence reads: CASSGRVTDTQYF. CDR3 nucleotides: TGTGCCAGCAGTGGCAGGGTCACAGATACGCAGTATTTT.

This clonotype was seen more than once but under ten times. The genes are TRBV30 and TRBJ1-5, with 8 bases that match TRBD1. The CDR3 runs to 11 residues. The germline gives CDR1 GTSNPN, CDR2 SVGIG (reference sequence). The V and J ends lost 3 bases and 12 bases, in that order; junction bases with no gene match: 4. This CDR3 is CAWSGQGDQHF. The CDR3 DNA follows: TGTGCCTGGAGCGGACAGGGCGACCAGCATTTT.

The rearrangement links TRBV4-3 to TRBJ2-3; D is unclear. The CDR3 is 16 residues long. The germline V gene has CDR1 LGHNA and CDR2 YSLEER. Trimming pared 4 bases from V and 0 bases from J, leaving 14 bases between. The CDR3 sequence: CASSPEVAPSTDTQYF. Written as DNA, the CDR3 is TGCGCCAGCAGCCCAGAAGTCGCGCCTAGCACAGATACGCAGTATTTT.

This clonotype was observed at least ten times. The gene calls are TRBV7-8 and TRBJ2-1; TRBD1 matches 12 bases. The CDR3 is 15 amino acids. The ends lost 1 base at V and 10 bases at J; junction bases unmatched: 5. Germline loops: CDR1 SGHVS, CDR2 FQNEAQ. The CDR3 DNA is TGTGCCAGCAGCTTAGAGGGACAGGGGGCTGGGGAGCAGTTCTTC. Translating it yields CASSLEGQGAGEQFF. Full variable domain (outside the CDR3, taken from reference TRBV7-8 and TRBJ2-1): GAGVSQSPRYKVAKRGQDVALRCDPISGHVSLFWYQQALGQGPEFLTYFQNEAQLDKSGLPSDRFFAERPEGSVSTLKIQRTQQEDSAVYLCASSLEGQGAGEQFFGPGTRLTVL.